This is a list of T cell receptor beta chains from one sample in a study of neurological immune-mediated disorders. Each CDR3 protein gets one entry after TCRdb re-called the 5' RACE reads with MiXCR. The sample comprises roughly 19,000 distinct CDR3 sequences, around 14% of which are singletons, and 15% rests with the top ten. Material for sequencing was PBMCs. These receptors came from a female donor with HTLV-1-associated myelopathy (HAM/TSP). Each CDR3 is given with its conserved first and last residue. A D gene is named only where the DNA matches it firmly. Rows may omit the clone size; those that give it use once, few, many or a size class.

TRBJ2-7,TRBV18,-,many,TGTGCCAGCTCACCACCGACCAGCGGGGAGCAGTACTTC,CASSPPTSGEQYF
TRBJ2-3,TRBV21-1,-,many,TGTGCCAGCCCCGACAAGTATACGCAGTATTTT,CASPDKYTQYF
TRBJ1-2,TRBV12-3/TRBV12-4,-,few,TGTGCCAGCAGTTTAGGGGACCGCGTCTCCTTC,CASSLGDRVSF
TRBJ2-7,TRBV18,TRBD2,many,TGTGCCAGCTCACCTAGCGGGAGTTACGAGCAGTACTTC,CASSPSGSYEQYF
TRBJ2-7,TRBV4-1,-,many,TGCGCCAGCAGCCTAGTCCAGGGGCACTCCTACGAGCAGTACTTC,CASSLVQGHSYEQYF
TRBJ2-3,TRBV20-1,TRBD2,many,TGCAGTGCTAATCTAGCGGGTGATACGCAGTATTTT,CSANLAGDTQYF
TRBJ1-4,TRBV6-5,-,many,TGTGCCAGCAGTTACTACGGGGACGAAAAACTGTTTTTT,CASSYYGDEKLFF
TRBJ2-1,TRBV9,TRBD2,medium-sized,TGTGCCAGCAGCGTAGCGGGAGGAGGAGGCAATGAGCAGTTCTTC,CASSVAGGGGNEQFF
TRBJ1-2,TRBV20-1,TRBD1,many,TGCAGCGCCGCAGGGGGCGATGATGGCTACACCTTC,CSAAGGDDGYTF
TRBJ1-3,TRBV5-5,-,many,TGTGCCAGCAGCTTCTCCGGGACGGCCGCAGGAAACACCATATATTTT,CASSFSGTAAGNTIYF
TRBJ2-7,TRBV7-9,TRBD1,many,TGTGCCAGCAGCTCGACAGGGAACGACGAGCAGTACTTC,CASSSTGNDEQYF
TRBJ2-5,TRBV7-9,-,many,TGTGCCAGCAGCTTACATTGGGCGGAAGAGACCCAGTACTTC,CASSLHWAEETQYF
TRBJ2-3,TRBV27,-,medium-sized,TGTGCCAGCAGCCCCCTTGGGGGGGGGCCAGATACGCAGTATTTT,CASSPLGGGPDTQYF
TRBJ2-1,TRBV5-1,-,many,TGCGCCAGCAGCTCAGGGACGTACAATGAGCAGTTCTTC,CASSSGTYNEQFF
TRBJ2-1,TRBV7-9,TRBD2,many,TGTGCCAGCAGCTTCATCTCGGGACTAGCTGACAATGAGCAGTTCTTC,CASSFISGLADNEQFF
TRBJ1-5,TRBV10-3,TRBD1,many,TGTGCCATCAGTGAGTCGGGGACAGTCAACAATCAGCCCCAGCATTTT,CAISESGTVNNQPQHF
TRBJ2-3,TRBV6-1,-,medium-sized,TGTGCCAGCAGTTCCTTCACAGATACGCAGTATTTT,CASSSFTDTQYF
TRBJ1-2,TRBV20-1,-,many,TGCAGTGCAAGGACGGGTAACGAATATGGCTACACCTTC,CSARTGNEYGYTF
TRBJ2-1,TRBV20-1,-,medium-sized,TGCAGTGCACTAAGGGGGGGAGGGCTATACAATGAGCAGTTCTTC,CSALRGGGLYNEQFF
TRBJ2-5,TRBV20-1,-,-,TGCAGTGCTAGATGGCAGGGAGAAGAGACCAAGTACTTC,CSARWQGEETKYF
TRBJ2-5,TRBV6-6,TRBD2,many,TGTGCCAGCAGGGTAGCGGGGGGGAAAGAGACCCAGTACTTC,CASRVAGGKETQYF
TRBJ2-5,TRBV5-1,-,many,TGCGCCAGCACTGTGGGCGGACAAGAGACCCAGTACTTC,CASTVGGQETQYF
TRBJ2-7,TRBV5-1,-,many,TGCGCCAGCAGCTTGGAGTCAGGAGCCTTCTACGAGCAGTACTTC,CASSLESGAFYEQYF
TRBJ2-1,TRBV5-6,TRBD1,many,TGTGCCAGCAGTAGACAGGGTAACGGCTACAATGAGCAGTTCTTC,CASSRQGNGYNEQFF
TRBJ2-2,TRBV10-3,TRBD2,-,TGTACCATCAGTGATCGGGCGGGAGTAAGCGCGAACACAGGGGAGCTGTTTTTT,CTISDRAGVSANTGELFF
TRBJ1-1,TRBV7-8,-,many,TGTGCCAGCAGCTACGGAGGGGGTTACGCTGAAGCTTTCTTT,CASSYGGGYAEAFF
TRBJ1-1,TRBV12-3/TRBV12-4,-,once,TGTGTCAGTAGTCCGGGAATAGGGTGGGACACTGAAGCTTTCTTT,CVSSPGIGWDTEAFF
TRBJ1-2,TRBV2,-,many,TGTGCCAGCAGTTTGGAATCAAATACCTATGGCTACACCTTC,CASSLESNTYGYTF
TRBJ2-7,TRBV20-1,TRBD1,many,TGCAGTGCTATTCCGGGACAGACTTACGAGCAGTACTTC,CSAIPGQTYEQYF
TRBJ2-3,TRBV7-7,TRBD1,many,TGTGCTAGCAGCTTAGGAGGGCAGGGGGCAAATACGCAGTATTTT,CASSLGGQGANTQYF
TRBJ2-7,TRBV12-3/TRBV12-4,-,many,TGTGCCAGCAGTTTTGTGGGATACGAGCAGTACTTC,CASSFVGYEQYF
TRBJ2-1,TRBV5-6,TRBD2,-,TGTGCCAGCAGCTTGATGGTACTAGCGATAGTCAATGAGCAGTTCTTC,CASSLMVLAIVNEQFF
TRBJ2-7,TRBV6-5,-,-,TGTGCCAGCAGTTCAACCGGGACCGGAAGGACCTACGAGCAGTACTTC,CASSSTGTGRTYEQYF
TRBJ2-3,TRBV20-1,-,-,TGCAGTGCTAGAGATGCCCAGGCTGGAGATACGCAGTATTTT,CSARDAQAGDTQYF
TRBJ2-1,TRBV12-3/TRBV12-4,-,medium-sized,TGTGCCAGCAGTGTTCGACTAAGTAGCCCCCATGAGCAGTTCTTC,CASSVRLSSPHEQFF
TRBJ2-2,TRBV27,-,many,TGTGCCAGCAGTTTAGAGACAGTCCCGAACACCGGGGAGCTGTTTTTT,CASSLETVPNTGELFF
TRBJ2-2,TRBV6-2/TRBV6-3,-,many,TGTGCCAGCAGTAACCCGGTGGGGGAGCTGTTTTTT,CASSNPVGELFF
TRBJ2-7,TRBV29-1,-,many,TGCAGCGTTGAGTCCCGGGCCAGCCTCTACGAGCAGTACTTC,CSVESRASLYEQYF
TRBJ1-5,TRBV12-3/TRBV12-4,-,many,TGTGCCAGCAGTTTTTTCGGACAGCCTGACCAGCCCCAGCATTTT,CASSFFGQPDQPQHF
TRBJ2-7,TRBV19,TRBD1,many,TGTGCCAGTAGTGCCGGGACAGGGGGCTCCTACGAGCAGTACTTC,CASSAGTGGSYEQYF
TRBJ1-5,TRBV20-1,-,medium-sized,TGCAGTGCTGCCATCCCCCAGGGTTGGGGTCAGCCCCAGCATTTT,CSAAIPQGWGQPQHF
TRBJ1-2,TRBV5-1,-,many,TGCGCCAGCAGCTTGGACGCAAACTATGGCTACACCTTC,CASSLDANYGYTF
TRBJ1-1,TRBV4-2,TRBD1,many,TGTGCCAGCAGCCAACAAGGACAGGGGTTTACTGAAGCTTTCTTT,CASSQQGQGFTEAFF
TRBJ2-1,TRBV5-1,TRBD2,many,TGCGCCAGCAGCTTGGGACTTGGGCTAGCGGGAGCCAATGAGCAGTTCTTC,CASSLGLGLAGANEQFF
TRBJ1-2,TRBV29-1,-,-,TGCAGCGTTTTCCTCGCCGATACCGAGTATGGCTACACCTTC,CSVFLADTEYGYTF
TRBJ2-5,TRBV18,TRBD1,many,TGTGCCAGCTCACCAGACAGGGAACCGACCCAGTACTTC,CASSPDREPTQYF
TRBJ1-4,TRBV5-5,TRBD1,many,TGTGCCAGCAGCTTGGGGGACAGGGAGTTAGGTGAAAAACTGTTTTTT,CASSLGDRELGEKLFF
TRBJ2-1,TRBV7-2,TRBD2,many,TGTGCCAGCAGTCGGGCGGGGGGCCTCAATGAGCAGTTCTTC,CASSRAGGLNEQFF